This TCR beta chain was sequenced for a study of blood T cell repertoires in COVID-19. Study-wide background: Samples taken during acute and convalescent COVID-19 were collected in the United States, Italy and Spain. PBMCs, B-cell-depleted T cells, or T cells were the source of the cDNA or gDNA that made up the material.

V lost 1 base and J lost 5; bases outside the gene matches: 5. The CDR3 runs to 14 residues. CDR1 is KGHSH and CDR2 is LQKENI in the germline V gene. Authors' analysis steps: By means of reference gene primer amplification, nucleated cell counts were estimated. Repertoires were generated with immunoSEQ multiplex PCR, while TCRdb's copy carries only in-frame clones and drops some. The DNA gave D and trimming, while V, J and clone size come from that table. The sample records about 73,000 clones, 83% being singletons. The receptor's source is a woman aged 55 to 70 with acute or convalescent COVID-19. Material: peripheral blood. The chain is built from TRBV18 and TRBJ2-7, with 7 bases lining up with TRBD2. As DNA, the CDR3 is TGTGCCAGCTCACCACGAGCGGGGAGCCACGAGCAGTACTTC. This codes for CASSPRAGSHEQYF.